This record covers a single TCR beta chain. The assay was immunoSEQ multiplex PCR, and TCRdb's table has in-frame clones only and misses some. In the table there are around 280,000 clones, 90% of which are singletons. This record belongs to a study of blood T cell repertoires in COVID-19. Overall study: The samples span acute and convalescent COVID-19 from the United States, Italy and Spain. From T cells, B-cell-depleted T cells, or PBMCs came the material, which was cDNA or gDNA.

All enrollees were roughly 18 to 90 years old and from 24 US areas. Between the trimmed V and J ends, which lost 0 bases and 4 bases, there was a span of 10 bases. The length of the CDR3 is 15 residues. Germline-derived CDR1 and CDR2 are LGHNA and YSLEER. Sequenced: PBMCs or T cells enriched from blood (not recorded which). This receptor was obtained from a woman aged 18-29 years with acute COVID-19. The chain employs TRBV4-3 and TRBJ2-1; D call uncertain. The CDR3 DNA is TGCGCCAGCAGCCAAGAACAGAGACCGTACAATGAGCAGTTCTTC. It codes for CASSQEQRPYNEQFF.